A single sample is the source of the 21 T cell receptor beta chains below, sequenced in a study of T cells expressing NK-cell markers. TCRdb re-called the 5' RACE reads and gives one entry per CDR3 protein, without DNA. The listing contains roughly 300,000 distinct CDR3 sequences. Sequenced input: blood T cells: a sorted CD56 or NKG2C T cell subset, CD4+ or CD8+ T cells, or bulk PBMC T cells (not recorded which). Receptors were obtained from a woman between 18 and 70 years old in good health.

CDR3 residues: CASSFRGLAGETQYF. This chain joins TRBV12-3 or TRBV12-4 and TRBJ2-5; TCRdb names TRBD2, which stays unverified in the absence of DNA. This CDR3 is built from 15 residues.

This rearrangement joins TRBV7-6 to TRBJ1-6. The CDR3 loop spans 14 amino acids. Per germline, CDR1 SGHVS and CDR2 FNYEAQ. This chain's CDR3 is CASSLEGSGSPLHF.

V is TRBV6-2 or TRBV6-3 and J is TRBJ2-1; no DNA is available, so the TRBD1 call from TCRdb remains unchecked. This CDR3 contains 12 residues. The germline gives CDR1 MNHEY, CDR2 SVGEGT. The CDR3: CASSSGGREQFF.

This chain joins TRBV4-1 and TRBJ2-2; TCRdb proposes TRBD2, but this gene call is untestable without DNA. CDR1 is MGHRA and CDR2 is YSYEKL in the germline V gene. The CDR3 loop spans 17 amino acids. This chain's CDR3 is CASSQRTGSKNTVELFF.

V is TRBV20-1 and J is TRBJ2-1. Germline assignment: CDR1 DFQATT and CDR2 SNEGSKA (reference sequence). The CDR3 has 11 amino acids. CDR3 amino acids: CSATVENEQFF.

The chain joins TRBV6-2 or TRBV6-3 to TRBJ2-7; lacking DNA, the TRBD2 call made by TCRdb goes unchecked. The CDR3 has 14 residues. The germline V gene encodes CDR1 MNHEY and CDR2 SVGEGT. CDR3: CASSAYSGTYEQYF.

The gene calls are TRBV20-1 and TRBJ2-5. Germline V gives CDR1 DFQATT, CDR2 SNEGSKA (reference sequence). There are 12 residues in the CDR3. The CDR3 is CSARWQQETQYF.

The chain couples TRBV20-1 to TRBJ1-1; the D call of TRBD1 rests on TCRdb alone, since no DNA is present to check it. Germline-derived CDR1 and CDR2 are DFQATT and SNEGSKA (reference sequence). This CDR3 has 17 amino acids. CDR3: CSARDLGQGGWHTEAFF.

The chain joins TRBV12-3 or TRBV12-4 to TRBJ2-7; TCRdb selects TRBD2, and the lack of DNA leaves this call unchecked. This CDR3 comprises 14 residues. CDR3 residues: CASRRTGTVYEQYF.

V gene TRBV7-2 combines with J gene TRBJ2-3; no DNA is available, so the TRBD2 call from TCRdb remains unchecked. Germline V gene sequence: CDR1 SGHTA, CDR2 FQGNSA. CDR3 length equals 15 residues. CDR3 sequence reads: CASSPTMARADTQYF.

The chain uses TRBV5-1 and TRBJ1-6; TCRdb calls TRBD1, which cannot be checked without DNA. This CDR3 has 14 residues. Germline values: CDR1 SGHRS, CDR2 YFSETQ. The CDR3 region is CASSLAPGSTPLHF. Drawing the rest from reference TRBV5-1 and TRBJ1-6, the complete variable domain is KAGVTQTPRYLIKTRGQQVTLSCSPISGHRSVSWYQQTPGQGLQFLFEYFSETQRNKGNFPGRFSGRQFSNSRSEMNVSTLELGDSALYLCASSLAPGSTPLHFGNGTRLTVT.

The chain combines TRBV7-9 with TRBJ2-1; TCRdb returns TRBD2, unconfirmable since there is no DNA. CDR1 SEHNR and CDR2 FQNEAQ come from the germline V gene (reference sequence). This CDR3 is built from 17 residues. The CDR3 here is CASSRQTGLSDYNEQFF.

This chain links TRBV7-8 with TRBJ2-3; absent DNA, TCRdb's TRBD2 call cannot be checked. There are 17 residues in the CDR3. From germline, CDR1 is SGHVS and CDR2 FQNEAQ. CDR3 residues: CASRPPGTSGGENTQYF. Using reference TRBV7-8 and TRBJ2-3 for the parts outside the CDR3, the full variable domain is GAGVSQSPRYKVAKRGQDVALRCDPISGHVSLFWYQQALGQGPEFLTYFQNEAQLDKSGLPSDRFFAERPEGSVSTLKIQRTQQEDSAVYLCASRPPGTSGGENTQYFGPGTRLTVL.

The rearrangement links TRBV5-1 to TRBJ1-1; the TRBD1 assignment by TCRdb is unverifiable without DNA. Germline values: CDR1 SGHRS, CDR2 YFSETQ. The CDR3 loop spans 14 amino acids. The CDR3 region is CASTPTGRNTEAFF.

V and J are TRBV6-2 or TRBV6-3 and TRBJ1-5; the D call from TCRdb, TRBD1, cannot be confirmed without DNA. CDR3 size: 18 residues. In germline, CDR1 is MNHEY, CDR2 SVGEGT. The CDR3 sequence is CASSSPGQGAGGNQPQHF.

The gene calls are TRBV29-1 and TRBJ2-3; TCRdb's assignment of TRBD2 cannot be checked, as there is no DNA. Germline-derived CDR1 and CDR2 are SQVTM and ANQGSEA. The length of the CDR3 is 15 residues. CDR3 region: CSVGSAGLSTDTQYF.

The rearrangement joins TRBV20-1 to TRBJ2-7; TCRdb designates TRBD2, a call that cannot be tested without DNA. The germline gives CDR1 DFQATT, CDR2 SNEGSKA (reference sequence). The CDR3 has 13 amino acids. The CDR3 spells CSASGGRGLEQYF.

The V and J genes are TRBV12-3 or TRBV12-4 and TRBJ1-6; checking the TCRdb D call of TRBD1 is not possible without DNA. This CDR3 is 14 amino acids long. The CDR3 sequence is CASSPSRGSSPLHF.

The chain links TRBV11-2 to TRBJ2-7; the D call from TCRdb, TRBD2, cannot be confirmed without DNA. This CDR3 region has 15 residues. Germline CDR1 SGHAT, CDR2 FQNNGV. CDR3 loop: CASRPLAGRSYEQYF.

The chain recombines TRBV28 with TRBJ2-1; with no DNA, the TCRdb D assignment of TRBD2 cannot be verified. This CDR3 is 14 amino acids long. CDR1 is MDHEN and CDR2 is SYDVKM in the germline V gene. CDR3 region: CASSPSPQRNEQFF.

This sequence joins TRBV30 and TRBJ1-6. The CDR3 consists of 15 residues. The germline gives CDR1 GTSNPN, CDR2 SVGIG (reference sequence). CDR3 residues: CACRRGSSYNSPLHF.